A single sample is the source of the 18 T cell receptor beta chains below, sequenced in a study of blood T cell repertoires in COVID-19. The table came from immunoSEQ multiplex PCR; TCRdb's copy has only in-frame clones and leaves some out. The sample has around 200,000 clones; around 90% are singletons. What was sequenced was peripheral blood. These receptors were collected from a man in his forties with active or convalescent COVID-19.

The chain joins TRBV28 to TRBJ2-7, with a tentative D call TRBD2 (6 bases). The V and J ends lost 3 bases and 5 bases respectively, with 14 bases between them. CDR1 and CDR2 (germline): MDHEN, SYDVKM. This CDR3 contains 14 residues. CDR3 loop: CASSFGGDFDEQYF. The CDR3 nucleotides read TGTGCCAGCAGTTTTGGCGGGGATTTCGACGAGCAGTACTTC.

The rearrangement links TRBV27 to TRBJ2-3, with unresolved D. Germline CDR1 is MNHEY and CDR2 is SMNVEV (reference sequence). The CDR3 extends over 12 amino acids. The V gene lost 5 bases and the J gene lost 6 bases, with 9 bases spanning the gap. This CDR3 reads CASSPNRDTQYF. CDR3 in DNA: TGTGCCAGCAGTCCAAATCGGGATACGCAGTATTTT.

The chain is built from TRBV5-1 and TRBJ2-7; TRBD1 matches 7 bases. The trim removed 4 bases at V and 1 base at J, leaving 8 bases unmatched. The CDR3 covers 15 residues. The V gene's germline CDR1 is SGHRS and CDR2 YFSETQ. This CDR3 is CASSPGQALSYEQYF. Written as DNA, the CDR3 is TGCGCCAGCAGCCCCGGACAGGCCTTATCCTACGAGCAGTACTTC.

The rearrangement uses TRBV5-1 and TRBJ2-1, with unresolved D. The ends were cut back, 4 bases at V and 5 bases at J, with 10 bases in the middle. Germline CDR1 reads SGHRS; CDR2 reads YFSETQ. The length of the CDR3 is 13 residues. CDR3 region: CASSLQFNNEQFF. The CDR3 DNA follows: TGCGCCAGCAGCCTCCAGTTTAACAATGAGCAGTTCTTC.

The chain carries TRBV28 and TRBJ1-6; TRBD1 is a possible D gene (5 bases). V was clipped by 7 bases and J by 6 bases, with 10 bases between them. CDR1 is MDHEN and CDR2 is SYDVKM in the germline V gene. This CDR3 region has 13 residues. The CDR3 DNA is TGTGCCAGCACTTGGGGGGGTAATTCACCCCTCCACTTT. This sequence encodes CASTWGGNSPLHF.

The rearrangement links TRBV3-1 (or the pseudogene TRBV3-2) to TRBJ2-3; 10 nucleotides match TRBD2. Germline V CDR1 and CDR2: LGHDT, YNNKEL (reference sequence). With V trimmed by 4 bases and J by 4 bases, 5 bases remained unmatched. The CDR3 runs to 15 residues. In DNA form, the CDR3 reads TGTGCCAGCAGCCTAGCGGGGGGCAGTTCAGATACGCAGTATTTT. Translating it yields CASSLAGGSSDTQYF.

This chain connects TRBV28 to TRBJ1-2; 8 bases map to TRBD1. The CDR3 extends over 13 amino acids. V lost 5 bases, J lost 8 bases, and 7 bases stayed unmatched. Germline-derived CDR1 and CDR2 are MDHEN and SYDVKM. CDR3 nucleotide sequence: TGTGCCAGCAGTGCAGGGACAGGTGCGGGCTACACCTTC. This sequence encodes CASSAGTGAGYTF.

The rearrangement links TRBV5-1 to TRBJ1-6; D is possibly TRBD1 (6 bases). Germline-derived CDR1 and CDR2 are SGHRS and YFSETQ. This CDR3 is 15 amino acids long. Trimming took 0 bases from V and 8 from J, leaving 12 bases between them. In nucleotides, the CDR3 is TGCGCCAGCAGCTTGGACGGACAGATCGATTCACCCCTCCACTTT. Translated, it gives CASSLDGQIDSPLHF.

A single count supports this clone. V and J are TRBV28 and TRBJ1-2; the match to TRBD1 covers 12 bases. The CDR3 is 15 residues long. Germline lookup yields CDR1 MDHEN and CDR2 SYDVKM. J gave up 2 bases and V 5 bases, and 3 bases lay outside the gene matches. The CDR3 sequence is CASSPGTGGNYGYTF. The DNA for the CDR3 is TGTGCCAGCAGTCCAGGGACAGGGGGCAACTATGGCTACACCTTC.

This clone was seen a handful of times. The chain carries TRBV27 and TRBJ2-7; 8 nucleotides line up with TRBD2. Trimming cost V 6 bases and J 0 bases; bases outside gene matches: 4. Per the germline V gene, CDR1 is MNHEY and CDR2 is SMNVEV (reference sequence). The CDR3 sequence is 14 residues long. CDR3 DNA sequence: TGTGCCAGCAGCCCCACTAGCGGCTCCTACGAGCAGTACTTC. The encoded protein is CASSPTSGSYEQYF.

The CDR3 coding sequence is TGTGCCAGCAGTTTATTGGAGGGGATGAGTGAAAAACTGTTTTTT. It encodes CASSLLEGMSEKLFF. The V call is TRBV28, the J call TRBJ1-4; weak D call: TRBD1 (5 bases). The length of the CDR3 is 15 residues. Germline V gene data show CDR1 as MDHEN and CDR2 as SYDVKM. With 1 base removed from V and 7 bases from J, the gap between germline ends came to 13 bases. The full variable domain, rest sourced from reference TRBV28 and TRBJ1-4, is DVKVTQSSRYLVKRTGEKVFLECVQDMDHENMFWYRQDPGLGLRLIYFSYDVKMKEKGDIPEGYSVSREKKERFSLILESASTNQTSMYLCASSLLEGMSEKLFFGSGTQLSVL.

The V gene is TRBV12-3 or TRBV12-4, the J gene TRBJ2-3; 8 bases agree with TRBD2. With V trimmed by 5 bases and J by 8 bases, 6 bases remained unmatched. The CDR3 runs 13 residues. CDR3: CASSPSGGGTQYF. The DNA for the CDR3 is TGTGCCAGCAGTCCATCCGGGGGGGGTACGCAGTATTTT.

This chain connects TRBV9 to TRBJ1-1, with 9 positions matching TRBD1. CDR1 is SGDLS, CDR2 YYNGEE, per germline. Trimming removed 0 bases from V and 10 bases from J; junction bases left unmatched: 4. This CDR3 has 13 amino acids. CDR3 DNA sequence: TGTGCCAGCAGCGTAGGAGAGGGACAGGGAGCTTTCTTT. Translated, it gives CASSVGEGQGAFF.

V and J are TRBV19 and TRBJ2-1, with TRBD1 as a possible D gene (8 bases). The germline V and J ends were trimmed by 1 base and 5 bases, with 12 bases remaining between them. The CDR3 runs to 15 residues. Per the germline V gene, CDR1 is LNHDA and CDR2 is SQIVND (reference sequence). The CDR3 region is CASSIGQGTNNEQFF. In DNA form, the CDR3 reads TGTGCCAGTAGTATAGGACAGGGGACTAACAATGAGCAGTTCTTC.

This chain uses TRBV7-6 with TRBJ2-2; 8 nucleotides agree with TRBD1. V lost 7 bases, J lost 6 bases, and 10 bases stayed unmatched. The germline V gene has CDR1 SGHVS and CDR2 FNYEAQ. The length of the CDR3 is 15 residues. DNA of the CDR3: TGTGCCAGCAACTCGGACAGGGAAGTCGCCGGGGAGCTGTTTTTT. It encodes CASNSDREVAGELFF.

The CDR3 spells CASRAEIFQETQYF. The DNA for the CDR3 is TGTGCCAGCAGAGCTGAAATATTCCAAGAGACCCAGTACTTC. The rearrangement links TRBV28 to TRBJ2-5; D is ambiguous. V lost 6 bases, J lost 1 base, and 12 bases lay in between. Per the germline V gene, CDR1 is MDHEN and CDR2 is SYDVKM. CDR3 length: 14 residues.

CDR3 bases: TGTGCCTCAGATAGCGGGGGCACAGATACGCAGTATTTT. Its protein is CASDSGGTDTQYF. The rearrangement uses TRBV30 and TRBJ2-3; 8 nucleotides line up with TRBD2. With 7 bases clipped from V and 1 base from J, the junction kept 4 bases outside the gene matches. The CDR3 is made up of 13 amino acids. CDR1 is GTSNPN, CDR2 SVGIG, per germline (reference sequence).

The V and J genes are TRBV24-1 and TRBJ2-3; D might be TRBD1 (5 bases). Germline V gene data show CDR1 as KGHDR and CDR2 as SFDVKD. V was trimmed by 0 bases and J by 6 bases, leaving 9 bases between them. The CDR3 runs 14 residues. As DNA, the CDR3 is TGTGCCACCAGTGATTTGCCATCAGGGGATACGCAGTATTTT. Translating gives CATSDLPSGDTQYF.